The 5 T cell receptor beta chains below all came from one sample that was sequenced in a study of CD4 T cells in relation to SARS-CoV-2 and coronaviruses (dated by TCRdb to 2020 to 2023). Library preparation employed the immunoSEQ multiplex PCR assay. The clones in this table, taken by TCRdb from immuneACCESS, are in-frame only. Not every clone is retained; where verified, under half of the shortfall comes from an unresolved V gene, and the cause of the rest is unknown. In this sample the table shows 41,000 or so clones, under 90% of which occur a single time. The top ten clones comprise 3.5% to 5% of the sample. No antigen is known for these receptors. Sequences were obtained from naive CD4+ T cells from PBMCs, cultured in vitro. The label giving this sample's cell subset or site can be read as: naive CD4+ T cells isolated by negative enrichment. All receptors come from an adult with COVID-19.

The CDR3 sequence is CASSLAPGHPDTQYF. CDR3 DNA sequence: TGTGCCAGCAGCTTAGCTCCTGGTCACCCGGATACGCAGTATTTT. This sequence joins TRBV7-2 and TRBJ2-3; no firm D call. The ends were cut back, 0 bases at V and 6 bases at J, with 13 bases in the middle. Germline CDR1 and CDR2: SGHTA and FQGNSA. CDR3 size: 15 residues.

V is TRBV12-5 and J is TRBJ2-1; 10 nucleotides line up with TRBD1. Germline V gene data show CDR1 as LGHNT and CDR2 as FRNRAP. Trimming removed 9 bases from V and 7 bases from J; junction bases left unmatched: 9. This CDR3 is built from 14 residues. CDR3 loop: CASSSGTGVNEQFF. CDR3 sequence (DNA): TGTGCTAGCTCCTCGGGGACAGGGGTGAATGAGCAGTTCTTC.

This clone was observed a few times. This chain connects TRBV4-2 to TRBJ1-2; tentative D call: TRBD1 (5 bases). V gave up 0 bases and J gave up 2 bases, with 13 bases separating them. The CDR3 is 16 residues long. Germline V gene data show CDR1 as LGHNA and CDR2 as YNFKEQ. Here the CDR3 reads CASSQDLETENYGYTF. CDR3 coding DNA: TGTGCCAGCAGCCAAGACCTAGAGACAGAGAACTATGGCTACACCTTC.

V gene TRBV4-2 combines with J gene TRBJ2-5; a possible D gene is TRBD2 (5 bases). Germline V lookup: CDR1 LGHNA, CDR2 YNFKEQ. CDR3 length: 17 residues. V was clipped by 0 bases and J by 1 base, with 15 bases between them. This CDR3 reads CASSQDGWSSRQETQYF. In DNA form, the CDR3 reads TGTGCCAGCAGCCAAGATGGTTGGTCTAGCCGCCAAGAGACCCAGTACTTC.

The gene calls are TRBV18 and TRBJ2-1, with D possibly TRBD2 on 5 matching bases. Germline lookup yields CDR1 KGHSH and CDR2 LQKENI. CDR3 length: 15 residues. The ends were cut back, 4 bases at V and 0 bases at J, with 10 bases in the middle. CDR3 amino acids: CASSLTIDSYNEQFF. DNA for the CDR3: TGTGCCAGCTCACTGACTATCGACTCCTACAATGAGCAGTTCTTC.